This TCR beta chain was found in a study of T cells in narcolepsy. Study findings and constraints: Autoreactive HCRT-specific and TRIB2-specific clonotypes were marked in same-patient CSF-versus-blood CD4+ comparisons.

Germline loops: CDR1 ENHRY, CDR2 SYGVKD. The CDR3 runs to 14 residues. The V gene end was trimmed by 6 bases and the J gene end by 2 bases; junction bases not matched to a gene: 6. The assay was immunoSEQ multiplex PCR, and TCRdb's table has in-frame clones only and misses some. The table includes more than 20,000 clones, roughly nine tenths detected once. A word on this clone: Its target is unknown.

This chain links TRBV10-3 with TRBJ1-1; 7 bases are a match to TRBD1. The source is a human donor with narcolepsy. Material: CD45RA- memory CD4+ T cells from PBMCs. The CDR3 coding sequence is TGTGCCATCAGGGGGACAGCGATCAACACTGAAGCTTTCTTT. It yields the protein CAIRGTAINTEAFF.